This T cell receptor (beta chain) was sequenced in a study of blood T cell repertoires in COVID-19. Study as a whole: The study drew acute and convalescent COVID-19 samples from the United States, Italy and Spain.

Of note for this clone: Other DNA sequences in this sample translate to the same CDR3.

CDR3 length: 13 amino acids. The V end lost 3 bases, the J end lost 4 bases, and 9 bases lay between the germline ends. The germline CDR1 and CDR2 sequences are SGHTA and FQGTGA. Profiled with immunoSEQ multiplex PCR; TCRdb holds only in-frame clones, not every one. The sample has 200,000 to 250,000 clones; roughly 90% are singletons. The chain carries TRBV7-3 and TRBJ1-2; tentatively, D is TRBD1 (5 bases). The sequence was obtained from a woman aged 45-60 years with acute or convalescent COVID-19. Material: peripheral blood. For the CDR3, the DNA is TGTGCCAGCAGCTTGACGGGGGGCTATGGCTACACCTTC. As protein: CASSLTGGYGYTF.